The sequence of this T cell receptor beta chain was determined in a study of low-dose radiotherapy and immunotherapy resistance in tumors. Study-wide context: Intravenous nivolumab 240 mg every two weeks plus ipilimumab 1 mg/kg every six weeks was given to patients. Each patient took aspirin at a dose of 300 mg by mouth once daily over the course of four cycles, with dosing beginning on cycle 1 day 1.

Priming of first-strand cDNA relied on TRAV- and TRBV-specific primers (covering alpha and beta chains). The TCRs were subjected to amplification over about 20 PCR cycles employing a constant-region primer in conjunction with a V-primer adapter. TCRdb re-analysed the reads in MiXCR, keeping a single row per CDR3 protein. The profile covers 35,000 to 45,000 distinct CDR3 sequences, with roughly 31% appearing a single time and 3.7% taken by the ten largest. Time point given: before trial treatment. Eligibility criteria specified advanced solid malignancies devoid of tumor-infiltrating lymphocytes. In the case of this clonotype: A far larger clone is off by one base, so a read error is likely.

Material: PBMCs, obtained before treatment. The sequence was obtained from a male donor with gallbladder cancer.

CDR3 residues: CARSFGTSGGPRTQYF. Written as DNA, the CDR3 is TGTGCCAGAAGCTTCGGGACTAGCGGGGGCCCGCGTACGCAGTATTTT. The genes are TRBV5-5 and TRBJ2-3; 14 positions agree with TRBD2. The CDR3 is made up of 16 amino acids. The germline V gene encodes CDR1 SGHKS and CDR2 YYEKEE (reference sequence).